The clone carrying this T cell receptor (beta chain) came up once. The antigen remains undetermined. Repertoires were generated with immunoSEQ multiplex PCR, while TCRdb's copy carries only in-frame clones and drops some. The sample lists tens of thousands of clones, more than 75% seen once, with 4.5% to 6% in the top ten. Documented time point: week 35, safety follow-up. All doses held 300 ug of mutant IDH1 20-mer peptide, with topical imiquimod. This sample was included in a study of a mutant IDH1 vaccine in newly diagnosed glioma. The overall study: Averaging 40.4 years of age, treated patients were roughly 60% male and approximately 38% female.

There are 17 residues in the CDR3. The specimen was PBMCs, collected from a glioma patient whose treatment included an IDH1 peptide vaccine. The genes are TRBV21-1 and TRBJ2-1; the table calls TRBD2, which could not be checked here. TRBV21-1 counts as a pseudogene. The sequence was obtained from a woman between 40 and 55 years old with glioma. CDR3 in amino acids: CASTLKPPAGEANEQFF. The CDR3 nucleotides read TGTGCCAGCACCTTAAAACCCCCAGCGGGAGAAGCCAATGAGCAGTTCTTC.